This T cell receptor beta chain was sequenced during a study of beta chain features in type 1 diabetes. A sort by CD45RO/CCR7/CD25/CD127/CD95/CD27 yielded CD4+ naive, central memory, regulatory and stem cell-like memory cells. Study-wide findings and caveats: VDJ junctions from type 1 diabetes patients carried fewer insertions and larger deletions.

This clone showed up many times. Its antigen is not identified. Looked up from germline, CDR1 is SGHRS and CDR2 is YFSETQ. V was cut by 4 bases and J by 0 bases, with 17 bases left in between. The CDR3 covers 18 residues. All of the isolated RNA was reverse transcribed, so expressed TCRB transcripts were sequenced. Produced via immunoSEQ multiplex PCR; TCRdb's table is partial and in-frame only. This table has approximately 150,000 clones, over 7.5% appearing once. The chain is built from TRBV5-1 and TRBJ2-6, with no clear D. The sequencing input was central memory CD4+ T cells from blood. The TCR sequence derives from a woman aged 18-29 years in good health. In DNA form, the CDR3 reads TGCGCCAGCAGCCTAGGCATCTCCCGGGTCTCTGGGGCCAACGTCCTGACTTTC. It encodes CASSLGISRVSGANVLTF.